A selection of T cell receptor beta chains follows, all from one sample in a study of cytomegalovirus exposure and HLA in healthy donors. Data came from immunoSEQ multiplex PCR; TCRdb stores just in-frame clones and leaves some out. The sample shows about 160,000 clones, nearly 90% of them seen only once. Sample: PBMCs. These receptor sequences come from a man between 18 and 35 years old in good health and CMV-seropositive. The CDR3 runs from the conserved cysteine through the conserved F or W. A D gene is named only where the DNA matches it firmly. Clone size, where shown, is once, few, many, or a class for clones that have expanded.

clone_size j_call v_call d_call cdr3_nt cdr3_aa
NA TRBJ2-2 TRBV6-1 TRBD2 TGTGCCAGCAGTGAAGCCGGGACTAAAAGCGGGGAGCTGTTTTTT CASSEAGTKSGELFF
NA TRBJ1-2 TRBV14 NA TGTGCCAGCAGCCCAACAAGGGGCTTGGACAGCCGATCCTATGGCTACACCTTC CASSPTRGLDSRSYGYTF
NA TRBJ2-1 TRBV19 TRBD2 TGTGCCAGTAGTATCGAGGCTAGCGGAAGATACAATGAGCAGTTCTTC CASSIEASGRYNEQFF
NA TRBJ2-3 TRBV10-3 NA TGTGCCATCAGTGACAGCGGGGGACAGAGTAGCGATACGCAGTATTTT CAISDSGGQSSDTQYF
NA TRBJ1-5 TRBV4-2 NA TGTGCCAGCAGCCAAGAACGGGCGGGGCGAGGACAGCCCCAGCATTTT CASSQERAGRGQPQHF
NA TRBJ2-7 TRBV28 TRBD2 TGTGCCAGCAAAGCGGGGGAAACCTACGAGCAGTACTTC CASKAGETYEQYF
NA TRBJ1-2 TRBV5-1 NA TGCGCCAGCAGCTCTCAATTCACAGGATCCTATGGCTACACCTTC CASSSQFTGSYGYTF
NA TRBJ2-7 TRBV7-9 TRBD2 TGTGCCAGCAGCTTTGGAGTCCAGCGGGGCTACGAGCAGTACTTC CASSFGVQRGYEQYF
NA TRBJ2-6 TRBV30 NA TGTGCCTGGAGTGCATTTTCGCGCTCTGGGGCCAACGTCCTGACTTTC CAWSAFSRSGANVLTF
NA TRBJ2-7 TRBV6-1 NA TGTGCCAGCAGTGACACGGTGAGAATATCCTACGAGCAGTACTTC CASSDTVRISYEQYF
once TRBJ2-2 TRBV2 TRBD2 TGTGCCAGCAGTGAACGGTGGCTAGCGGGAGGGTTCACCGGGGAGCTGTTTTTT CASSERWLAGGFTGELFF
NA TRBJ1-5 TRBV19 TRBD1 TGTGCCAGTAGTATAGGGACAGGGGGTTTTTATAGCAATCAGCCCCAGCATTTT CASSIGTGGFYSNQPQHF
NA TRBJ1-1 TRBV28 NA TGTGCCAGCAGTTTATTGGTGACATACACTGAAGCTTTCTTT CASSLLVTYTEAFF
NA TRBJ2-7 TRBV25-1 TRBD2 TGTGCCAGCAGTGAATTCGTAGGTGAGCGGGACTACGAGCAGTACTTC CASSEFVGERDYEQYF
once TRBJ2-1 TRBV29-1 NA TGCAGCGTTCAGGGGGGACAGTCGCGGTACAATGAGCAGTTCTTC CSVQGGQSRYNEQFF
NA TRBJ2-3 TRBV10-3 NA TGTGCCATCAGTCCCGGGGGAGGCGGAGCCACAGATACGCAGTATTTT CAISPGGGGATDTQYF
NA TRBJ2-1 TRBV19 NA TGTGCCAGTAGTACCCTAATAGCTCGGGGCAATGAGCAGTTCTTC CASSTLIARGNEQFF
NA TRBJ1-1 TRBV13 NA TGTGCCAGCAGCTTGACCGGGTACACTGAAGCTTTCTTT CASSLTGYTEAFF
NA TRBJ2-3 TRBV5-4 TRBD2 TGTGCCAGCAGCCTTGGACTAGGGGCAGATACGCAGTATTTT CASSLGLGADTQYF
NA TRBJ2-5 TRBV27 NA TGTGCCAGCAGTTTCATCGGAGAGACCCAGTACTTC CASSFIGETQYF
once TRBJ2-3 TRBV6-5 TRBD2 TGTGCCAGCAGTTATTCAGCGGGAGGAACAGATACGCAGTATTTT CASSYSAGGTDTQYF
NA TRBJ2-2 TRBV5-6 NA TGTGCCAGCAGCCCAGGACTCAACACCGGGGAGCTGTTTTTT CASSPGLNTGELFF
once TRBJ2-7 TRBV7-2 NA TGTGCCAGCAGCTCCTTCAACCGGGACTCCCTCTACGAGCAGTACTTC CASSSFNRDSLYEQYF
NA TRBJ2-7 TRBV5-1 NA TGCGCCAGCAGCCTCCGGGACTACGAGCAGTACTTC CASSLRDYEQYF
NA TRBJ2-5 TRBV13 TRBD2 TGTGCCAGCAGCTTAGAAATTACTAGCGAGGGGACCCAGTACTTC CASSLEITSEGTQYF
NA TRBJ2-3 TRBV11-2 TRBD2 TGTGCCAGCTTCACTAGCGGGAGAGTTGATACTACAGATACGCAGTATTTT CASFTSGRVDTTDTQYF
NA TRBJ2-7 TRBV5-4 NA TGTGCCAGCAGCTTGGAAAAACATACGTACGAGCAGTACTTC CASSLEKHTYEQYF
few TRBJ2-7 TRBV2 TRBD1 TGTGCCAGCAGTGGTAATGGGGACAGGGAAGAGCAGTACTTC CASSGNGDREEQYF
NA TRBJ2-5 TRBV2 NA TGTGCCAGCCATCCACAGGGAAAGGAGACCCAGTACTTC CASHPQGKETQYF
NA TRBJ1-4 TRBV28 NA TGTGCCAGCAGACCATTTTGGGCAGGGAACATCCCAACTAATGAAAAACTGTTTTTT CASRPFWAGNIPTNEKLFF
NA TRBJ2-1 TRBV27 TRBD2 TGTGCCAGCAACATGGTAGCGGGATGGAATGAGCAGTTCTTC CASNMVAGWNEQFF
NA TRBJ2-1 TRBV5-1 NA TGCGCCAGCGGGACACAACTTACAAGGTCCTACAATGAGCAGTTCTTC CASGTQLTRSYNEQFF
NA TRBJ2-7 TRBV14 TRBD2 TGTGCCAGCAGCCAAGTCTCCCGCACTAGCGGGAGATCATACGAGCAGTACTTC CASSQVSRTSGRSYEQYF
NA TRBJ1-1 TRBV27 TRBD1 TGTGCCAGCAGGGTTAGGGGGCACACTGAAGCTTTCTTT CASRVRGHTEAFF
NA TRBJ2-2 TRBV7-3 TRBD1 TGTGCCAGCAGCCCGGGACAGGGCAACACCGGGGAGCTGTTTTTT CASSPGQGNTGELFF
NA TRBJ2-1 TRBV29-1 TRBD2 TGCAGCGTGCCCAGGGGGGTGCTAGCGGGAGGGTCCGAAAGCAACAATGAGCAGTTCTTC CSVPRGVLAGGSESNNEQFF